These 30 T cell receptor beta chains were all obtained from the same sample, sequenced in a study of monozygotic twins with cystic fibrosis. Method: immunoSEQ multiplex PCR; TCRdb's copy keeps in-frame clones and lacks some. This table holds around 29,000 clones, approximately 86% found once. Sequenced: blood. These receptors were obtained from a girl aged 2-10 years with cystic fibrosis.

V gene TRBV5-4 combines with J gene TRBJ2-7; TRBD2 agrees at 10 bases. The CDR3 runs 16 residues. The V segment lost 4 bases and the J segment 0 bases; nucleotides outside the gene matches: 7. Germline V gene sequence: CDR1 SGHNT, CDR2 YYREEE (reference sequence). The CDR3 protein is CASSPTGTSDSYEQYF. Written as DNA, the CDR3 is TGTGCCAGCAGCCCCACCGGGACTAGCGACTCCTACGAGCAGTACTTC.

V gene TRBV28 combines with J gene TRBJ1-1, with D hard to call. V was clipped by 9 bases and J by 3 bases, with 17 bases between them. Germline-derived CDR1 and CDR2 are MDHEN and SYDVKM. The CDR3 consists of 14 residues. DNA for the CDR3: TGTGCCAGTACGCCGCGAATTCAGGACACTGAAGCTTTCTTT. Translating it yields CASTPRIQDTEAFF.

V is TRBV27 and J is TRBJ1-2, with 11 positions matching TRBD1. Germline CDR1 MNHEY, CDR2 SMNVEV (reference sequence). J was trimmed by 6 bases and V by 5 bases; bases with no gene match: 5. The CDR3 covers 14 residues. CDR3 protein: CASSGTGGGNGYTF. The CDR3 coding sequence is TGTGCCAGCAGTGGGACAGGGGGAGGCAATGGCTACACCTTC.

This chain links TRBV6-1 with TRBJ1-3; TRBD1 matches at 7 bases. This CDR3 is 18 amino acids long. Germline V gene lookup returns CDR1 MNHNS and CDR2 SASEGT. V was pared by 0 bases and J by 5 bases, with 13 bases of the junction left unmatched. CDR3 protein: CASSEASGVTGSRNTIYF. CDR3 bases: TGTGCCAGCAGTGAAGCATCGGGCGTGACAGGGTCTAGAAACACCATATATTTT.

This clone has only one observation. V usage is TRBV5-4 and J usage is TRBJ1-2; D not certain. The ends were cut back, 4 bases at V and 6 bases at J, with 19 bases in the middle. Germline V CDR1 and CDR2: SGHNT, YYREEE (reference sequence). This CDR3 region has 15 residues. CDR3 in amino acids: CASSRAGPPGDGYTF. CDR3 DNA sequence: TGTGCCAGCAGCAGGGCAGGCCCGCCCGGGGATGGCTACACCTTC.

The J gene is TRBJ1-2, the V gene TRBV4-2; 8 bases are shared with TRBD1. The CDR3 length is 17 residues. V dropped 0 bases and J dropped 2; count of bases not matched to a gene: 8. Looked up from germline, CDR1 is LGHNA and CDR2 is YNFKEQ. The CDR3 here is CASSQDQIQGANYGYTF. The CDR3, as DNA: TGTGCCAGCAGCCAAGATCAGATTCAGGGGGCCAACTATGGCTACACCTTC.

The chain carries TRBV12-5 and TRBJ2-5; D is tentatively TRBD1 or TRBD2 (6 bases each). The germline V gene encodes CDR1 LGHNT and CDR2 FRNRAP. This CDR3 has 14 amino acids. With 4 bases removed from V and 4 bases from J, the gap between germline ends came to 13 bases. Here the CDR3 DNA reads TGTGCTAGTGGTTCGGGCAGGGGAGGAGAGACCCAGTACTTC. Amino acids: CASGSGRGGETQYF.

The J gene is TRBJ2-5, the V gene TRBV6-1; D call uncertain. The CDR3 totals 15 residues. V gave up 1 base and J gave up 1 base, with 10 bases separating them. Germline-derived CDR1 and CDR2 are MNHNS and SASEGT. CDR3 loop: CASSEGPAPQETQYF. For the CDR3, the DNA is TGTGCCAGCAGTGAAGGCCCAGCCCCCCAAGAGACCCAGTACTTC.

The genes are TRBV4-1 and TRBJ1-1, with D hard to call. The V and J ends lost 0 bases and 6 bases respectively, with 11 bases between them. This CDR3 region has 14 residues. In germline, CDR1 is MGHRA, CDR2 YSYEKL. The CDR3, as DNA: TGCGCCAGCAGCCAAGATGGGGTGGGCGCTGAAGCTTTCTTT. As protein: CASSQDGVGAEAFF.

This sequence joins TRBV9 and TRBJ2-6; 11 nucleotides align to TRBD2. Germline-derived CDR1 and CDR2 are SGDLS and YYNGEE. The CDR3 covers 20 residues. V lost 4 bases, J lost 3 bases, and 15 bases stayed unmatched. CDR3 nucleotides: TGTGCCAGCAGCCCCCCGGAGGGTAGCGGGAGGGCCTATGGGGCCAACGTCCTGACTTTC. Translating it yields CASSPPEGSGRAYGANVLTF.

This clone has just a few counts. The V and J genes are TRBV29-1 and TRBJ1-1; D perhaps matches TRBD1 (5 bases). This CDR3 is 14 amino acids long. The germline CDR1 and CDR2 sequences are SQVTM and ANQGSEA. Trimming stripped 4 bases from V and 0 bases from J, with 12 bases between. Written as DNA, the CDR3 is TGCAGCGTTGCCCGGGACGGCATGAACACTGAAGCTTTCTTT. This translates into CSVARDGMNTEAFF.

The chain employs TRBV25-1 and TRBJ2-1; D call uncertain. V was pared by 3 bases and J by 10 bases, with 19 bases between. The germline gives CDR1 MGHDK, CDR2 SYGVNS. This CDR3 spans 15 amino acids. The CDR3 loop reads CASSDLGRFGKEQFF. DNA for the CDR3: TGTGCCAGCAGTGACCTCGGACGGTTCGGCAAGGAGCAGTTCTTC. The full variable domain, with the rest looked up from reference TRBV25-1 and TRBJ2-1, is EADIYQTPRYLVIGTGKKITLECSQTMGHDKMYWYQQDPGMELHLIHYSYGVNSTEKGDLSSESTVSRIRTEHFPLTLESARPSHTSQYLCASSDLGRFGKEQFFGPGTRLTVL.

This clone was detected only a few times. V and J are TRBV25-1 and TRBJ1-1, with unresolved D. Per germline, CDR1 MGHDK and CDR2 SYGVNS. This CDR3 is built from 13 residues. The germline V and J ends were trimmed by 3 bases and 6 bases, with 11 bases remaining between them. The CDR3: CASSEGSIAEAFF. The CDR3 region has the DNA TGTGCCAGCAGTGAGGGCAGTATCGCTGAAGCTTTCTTT. Drawing the rest from reference TRBV25-1 and TRBJ1-1, the complete variable domain is EADIYQTPRYLVIGTGKKITLECSQTMGHDKMYWYQQDPGMELHLIHYSYGVNSTEKGDLSSESTVSRIRTEHFPLTLESARPSHTSQYLCASSEGSIAEAFFGQGTRLTVV.

The chain combines TRBV10-3 with TRBJ1-1, with D unresolved. CDR3 length: 17 amino acids. CDR1 and CDR2 from the germline V gene are ENHRY and SYGVKD. Deletions cut 1 base from V and 0 bases from J, with 15 bases between. The CDR3 region is CAISELAEGKMNTEAFF. CDR3 nucleotides: TGTGCCATCAGTGAGTTGGCAGAGGGCAAAATGAACACTGAAGCTTTCTTT.

The chain has TRBV5-6 and TRBJ1-2; a weak D match, TRBD1 (6 bases). Trimming shortened V by 7 bases and J by 3 bases, and 13 bases separated the two germline ends. CDR1 and CDR2 (germline): SGHDT, YYEEEE. The CDR3 loop spans 13 amino acids. The DNA of the CDR3 is TGTGCCAGCCGCGAGGGGGGCGACTATGGCTACACCTTC. Protein: CASREGGDYGYTF.

This rearrangement joins TRBV6-6 to TRBJ2-7; D remains ambiguous. V lost 4 bases and J 2 bases, leaving 6 bases between the germline ends. CDR3 length equals 12 residues. Germline CDR1 reads MNHNY; CDR2 reads SVGAGI (reference sequence). The CDR3: CASSSGAYEQYF. In DNA form, the CDR3 reads TGTGCCAGCAGTTCTGGGGCCTACGAGCAGTACTTC.

V is TRBV5-1 and J is TRBJ2-3, with D possibly being TRBD1 (5 bases). The CDR3 is 16 amino acids. Per germline, CDR1 SGHRS and CDR2 YFSETQ. V was pared by 0 bases and J by 4 bases, with 15 bases between. CDR3 coding DNA: TGCGCCAGCAGCTTGGAAGGGGTTATGGGTTCAGATACGCAGTATTTT. Its translation: CASSLEGVMGSDTQYF.

J is TRBJ2-3 and V is TRBV5-6; no clear D gene. Looked up from germline, CDR1 is SGHDT and CDR2 is YYEEEE. There are 14 residues in the CDR3. Trimming removed 4 bases at V and 2 bases at J, with 11 bases between. This CDR3 is CASSPWVHTDTQYF. The CDR3 DNA reads TGTGCCAGCAGCCCTTGGGTCCACACAGATACGCAGTATTTT.

The rearrangement links TRBV30 to TRBJ2-3; D perhaps matches TRBD2 (6 bases). This CDR3 comprises 19 residues. Germline V gene data show CDR1 as GTSNPN and CDR2 as SVGIG (reference sequence). Between the trimmed V and J ends, which lost 0 bases and 0 bases, there was a span of 22 bases. The CDR3 DNA sequence: TGTGCCTGGAGTGTATTCGGAGGGGCCCTAATAAAGAGCACAGATACGCAGTATTTT. The encoded protein is CAWSVFGGALIKSTDTQYF.

This clone was detected once. The chain is built from TRBV9 and TRBJ1-4; tentative D call: TRBD1 (5 bases). The CDR3 covers 14 residues. Deletions cut 0 bases from V and 8 bases from J, with 11 bases between. CDR1 and CDR2 (germline): SGDLS, YYNGEE. The CDR3 here is CASSVDQGREKLFF. In DNA, the CDR3 is TGTGCCAGCAGCGTAGATCAGGGCCGAGAAAAACTGTTTTTT.

The CDR3, as DNA: TGTGCCACCAGCAGGGACAGGGGCGGGCAGCCCCAGCATTTT. It encodes CATSRDRGGQPQHF. V is TRBV15 and J is TRBJ1-5; TRBD1 aligns across 9 bases. The J segment lost 7 bases and the V segment lost 3 bases, leaving 4 bases of the junction unmatched. Germline V CDR1 and CDR2: LNHNV, YYDKDF (reference sequence). The CDR3 consists of 14 residues.

The rearrangement uses TRBV9 and TRBJ2-1, with TRBD1 matching over 7 bases. Per the germline V gene, CDR1 is SGDLS and CDR2 is YYNGEE. V was clipped by 3 bases and J by 1 base; unmatched bases: 4. This CDR3 is built from 15 residues. Here the CDR3 reads CASSGRQGSYNEQFF. DNA for the CDR3: TGTGCCAGCAGCGGACGACAGGGATCCTACAATGAGCAGTTCTTC.

This chain connects TRBV6-5 to TRBJ1-3; no reliable D call. Germline V gives CDR1 MNHEY, CDR2 SVGAGI. The CDR3 has 13 residues. V shed 7 bases and J shed 0 bases, with 7 bases lying between them. Written as DNA, the CDR3 is TGTGCCAGCACCGCCGACTCTGGAAACACCATATATTTT. Amino acids: CASTADSGNTIYF.

The chain uses TRBV29-1 and TRBJ2-3; unclear D gene. The V gene's germline CDR1 is SQVTM and CDR2 ANQGSEA. The CDR3 runs 11 residues. Trimming took 2 bases from V and 5 from J, leaving 5 bases between them. In nucleotides, the CDR3 is TGCAGCGTTGAAACGGGAGATACGCAGTATTTT. Translated, it gives CSVETGDTQYF.

The chain joins TRBV4-1 to TRBJ2-7; 7 nucleotides align to TRBD2. Trimming took 2 bases from V and 2 from J; bases not matched to a gene: 6. Germline assignment: CDR1 MGHRA and CDR2 YSYEKL. The CDR3 is 15 residues long. CDR3 nucleotides: TGCGCCAGCAGCCAACCGGGGGGAAGCGCCTACGAGCAGTACTTC. Amino acid sequence: CASSQPGGSAYEQYF.

V usage is TRBV27 and J usage is TRBJ1-1; no reliable D call. V dropped 4 bases and J dropped 5 bases, with 8 bases sitting between them. Per the germline V gene, CDR1 is MNHEY and CDR2 is SMNVEV (reference sequence). The CDR3 totals 12 residues. The CDR3 bases are TGTGCCAGCAGTTCGCTTAGTACTGAAGCTTTCTTT. Translated: CASSSLSTEAFF.

The chain links TRBV7-9 to TRBJ1-1; the D is unclear. This CDR3 region has 13 residues. Germline lookup yields CDR1 SEHNR and CDR2 FQNEAQ (reference sequence). V lost 3 bases and J 0 bases, leaving 5 bases between the germline ends. The CDR3, as DNA: TGTGCCAGCAGCTTTACCGTGAACACTGAAGCTTTCTTT. Amino acids: CASSFTVNTEAFF.

V is TRBV5-1 and J is TRBJ1-4; no reliable D call. V lost 6 bases and J lost 9, with 18 bases in between. The germline gives CDR1 SGHRS, CDR2 YFSETQ. The CDR3 covers 14 residues. Here the CDR3 reads CASTQDPGFQKLFF. The CDR3 DNA sequence: TGCGCCAGCACTCAAGATCCTGGGTTCCAAAAACTGTTTTTT.

The chain has TRBV15 and TRBJ1-2, with a weak D call TRBD1 (5 bases). CDR1 LNHNV and CDR2 YYDKDF come from the germline V gene (reference sequence). V was pared by 2 bases and J by 8 bases, with 12 bases between. There are 13 residues in the CDR3. CDR3 in DNA: TGTGCCACCAGCAGAAAGGGGTCGGACGGCTACACCTTC. The encoded protein is CATSRKGSDGYTF. The entire variable domain, with the rest obtained from reference TRBV15 and TRBJ1-2, is as follows: DAMVIQNPRYQVTQFGKPVTLSCSQTLNHNVMYWYQQKSSQAPKLLFHYYDKDFNNEADTPDNFQSRRPNTSFCFLDIRSPGLGDTAMYLCATSRKGSDGYTFGSGTRLTVV.

To note about this clone: The junction departs from the called germline gene at one end, perhaps through a read error. The V and J genes are TRBV7-7 and TRBJ2-1, with 9 bases that match TRBD2. Germline V CDR1 and CDR2: SSHAT, FNYEAQ (reference sequence). This CDR3 has 16 residues. Here the CDR3 DNA reads TGTGCTAGCAGCTTAGCGCGGCTAGCGGGATACAATGAGCAGTTCTTC. Amino acids: CASSLARLAGYNEQFF.